These 4 T cell receptor beta chains were sequenced from one sample in a study of shared clonotypes between healthy human individuals. Sequencing was performed with immunoSEQ multiplex PCR; in TCRdb, only in-frame clones are kept and a portion is missing. Of over 2 million clones listed, under 95% are singletons. What was sequenced was naive CD4+ T cells from PBMCs. Sample subset: CD45RA+ positively selected. These receptors were obtained from a man between 18 and 35 years old in good health. Some clones in this sample may be carry-over from other donors' samples.

The rearrangement links TRBV18 to TRBJ2-2; 7 bases align to TRBD1. Germline V gives CDR1 KGHSH, CDR2 LQKENI. The CDR3 has 16 amino acids. V was pared by 6 bases and J by 4 bases, with 11 bases of the junction left unmatched. CDR3 DNA: TGTGCCAGCTCCCCCTCGACAGGGCGGGTCACCGGGGAGCTGTTTTTT. Translated: CASSPSTGRVTGELFF.

V is TRBV9 and J is TRBJ2-6; D uncertain. The CDR3 totals 17 residues. V dropped 4 bases and J dropped 4 bases, with 18 bases sitting between them. Germline CDR1 SGDLS, CDR2 YYNGEE. This CDR3 is CASSPTRLALGANVLTF. The CDR3 nucleotides are TGTGCCAGCAGCCCCACAAGGTTGGCCTTGGGGGCCAACGTCCTGACTTTC.

The chain employs TRBV5-1 and TRBJ2-1; a possible D gene is TRBD1 (6 bases). This CDR3 is 13 amino acids long. Between the trimmed V and J ends, which lost 4 bases and 4 bases, there was a span of 9 bases. Germline V gene lookup returns CDR1 SGHRS and CDR2 YFSETQ. The CDR3 loop reads CASSIGQYNEQFF. Written as DNA, the CDR3 is TGCGCCAGCAGCATTGGACAGTACAATGAGCAGTTCTTC.

The chain carries TRBV18 and TRBJ2-6; the D is unclear. CDR3 length: 16 residues. V gave up 2 bases and J gave up 0 bases, with 8 bases separating them. Germline lookup yields CDR1 KGHSH and CDR2 LQKENI. In DNA, the CDR3 is TGTGCCAGCTCACCAATCGATATCTCTGGGGCCAACGTCCTGACTTTC. Translated: CASSPIDISGANVLTF.